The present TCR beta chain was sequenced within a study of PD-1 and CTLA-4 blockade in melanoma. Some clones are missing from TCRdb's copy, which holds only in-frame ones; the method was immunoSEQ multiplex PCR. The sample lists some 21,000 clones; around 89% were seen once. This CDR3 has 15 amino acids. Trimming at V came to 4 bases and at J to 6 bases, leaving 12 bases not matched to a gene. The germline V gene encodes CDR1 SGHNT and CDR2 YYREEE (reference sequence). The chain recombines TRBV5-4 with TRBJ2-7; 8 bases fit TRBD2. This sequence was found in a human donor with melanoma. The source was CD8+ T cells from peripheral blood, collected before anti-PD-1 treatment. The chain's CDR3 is CASSPGGGPVSEQYF. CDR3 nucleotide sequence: TGTGCCAGCAGCCCCGGCGGGGGGCCGGTCAGCGAGCAGTACTTC.